This TCR beta chain was captured by sequencing in a study of cytomegalovirus exposure and HLA in healthy donors. The study's findings and limits: Both high specificity and high sensitivity reportedly marked the classifier's diagnosis of cytomegalovirus status. Confirmation was obtained in vitro that a few CMV-associated chains are specific for CMV antigens.

Note on this clone: The antigen remains unidentified.

V was pared by 4 bases and J by 2 bases, with 5 bases between. Per the germline V gene, CDR1 is MDHEN and CDR2 is SYDVKM. CDR3 size: 12 residues. The primer mix had 60 Vbeta and 13 Jbeta primers. TCRdb's copy holds only in-frame clones and misses some; the assay was immunoSEQ multiplex PCR. The top ten hold around 8% of the sample, which has roughly 150,000 clones, roughly 80% seen once. The J gene is TRBJ1-2, the V gene TRBV28; D not certain. Source material: PBMCs. The sequence was collected from a male donor in good health and CMV-seropositive. CDR3: CASSSQNYGYTF. CDR3 DNA sequence: TGTGCCAGCAGTTCCCAGAACTATGGCTACACCTTC.